Listed below are T cell receptor beta chains from one sample, sequenced in a study of post-analysis software for immune sequencing data. TCRdb recomputed calls from the PCR reads with MiXCR, one row per CDR3 protein. The sample holds 650,000 to 850,000 distinct CDR3 sequences, around 50% seen once. Sample: blood. These receptors all come from a girl aged 10 to 17 with multiple sclerosis. CDR3s include the opening cysteine and the closing phenylalanine or tryptophan. D genes are given only for firm matches. Not all rows give a size; the values are once, few, many and, for expanded clones, a class.

cdr3_length,v_call,j_call,d_call,clone_size,cdr3_aa,cdr3_nt
15,TRBV12-3/TRBV12-4,TRBJ2-7,.,.,CASSPLVNQPYEQYF,TGTGCCAGCAGTCCGTTAGTTAATCAACCCTACGAGCAGTACTTC
14,TRBV27,TRBJ2-5,.,.,CARPPGTPQETQYF,TGTGCCAGACCCCCGGGGACTCCCCAAGAGACCCAGTACTTC
13,TRBV10-3,TRBJ2-1,.,.,CAISVAGDNEQFF,TGTGCCATCAGTGTAGCCGGAGACAATGAGCAGTTCTTC
17,TRBV11-2,TRBJ2-5,.,.,CASSLVGGRPNEGTQYF,TGTGCCAGCAGTTTAGTCGGGGGCCGACCGAATGAAGGGACCCAGTACTTC
16,TRBV20-1,TRBJ2-1,.,.,CSASRGSIGTIDEQFF,TGCAGCGCCTCCCGGGGGTCTATTGGTACGATCGATGAGCAGTTCTTC
20,TRBV25-1,TRBJ2-7,TRBD2,once,CASSELRTSGGQSSYNEQYF,TGTGCCAGCAGTGAATTAAGGACTAGCGGGGGCCAGAGCTCCTACAATGAGCAGTACTTC
16,TRBV9,TRBJ2-5,.,.,CASSVAPGANGETQYF,TGTGCCAGCAGCGTAGCCCCGGGGGCGAATGGAGAGACCCAGTACTTC
17,TRBV5-1,TRBJ2-7,TRBD2,.,CASSLPARAGGPYEQYF,TGCGCCAGCAGCTTGCCCGCTCGAGCGGGAGGGCCCTACGAGCAGTACTTC
13,TRBV20-1,TRBJ2-5,.,.,CSAGRDSPLTAYF,TGCAGTGCTGGGAGAGACAGTCCCCTTACCGCGTACTTC
15,TRBV3-1,TRBJ2-5,.,.,CASSQGIGRPDEQYF,TGTGCCAGCAGCCAAGGAATCGGCCGCCCGGATGAGCAGTACTTC
15,TRBV12-3/TRBV12-4,TRBJ2-7,TRBD1,.,CASSSTTGTAYEQYF,TGTGCCAGCAGTTCGACGACCGGGACAGCCTACGAGCAGTACTTC
13,TRBV6-5,TRBJ1-2,.,.,CASSTYRDYGYTF,TGTGCCAGCAGTACGTACAGGGACTATGGCTACACCTTC
13,TRBV2,TRBJ2-7,TRBD2,.,CASLWTSGYEQYF,TGTGCCAGCTTGTGGACTAGCGGCTACGAGCAGTACTTC
15,TRBV5-1,TRBJ1-2,TRBD1,.,CASSVGTGGAYGYTF,TGCGCCAGCAGCGTAGGGACAGGGGGAGCGTATGGCTACACCTTC
12,TRBV6-2/TRBV6-3,TRBJ1-1,.,.,CASRPHPPEAFF,TGTGCCAGCAGACCACATCCCCCTGAAGCTTTCTTT
15,TRBV6-6,TRBJ1-2,.,few,CASSYSGKGDYGYTF,TGTGCCAGCAGTTACTCGGGAAAAGGGGACTATGGCTACACCTTC
16,TRBV29-1,TRBJ2-1,.,.,CSVELLAGNHYNEQFF,TGCAGCGTTGAACTGCTGGCGGGGAACCACTACAATGAGCAGTTCTTC
14,TRBV2,TRBJ1-1,.,.,CASSVNRPNTEAFF,TGTGCCAGCAGTGTGAACCGGCCGAACACTGAAGCTTTCTTT
13,TRBV2,TRBJ1-6,.,.,CASSPGIDSPLHF,TGTGCCAGCAGTCCAGGGATAGATTCACCCCTCCACTTT
13,TRBV7-9,TRBJ2-5,TRBD1,.,CASRPQGEGPKYF,TGTGCCAGCAGACCACAGGGGGAAGGTCCTAAGTACTTC
16,TRBV28,TRBJ1-2,.,.,CASVDSSYEANYGYTF,TGTGCCAGCGTTGACAGCTCCTACGAAGCTAACTATGGCTACACCTTC
11,TRBV20-1,TRBJ2-1,.,once,CSARPGNEQFF,TGCAGTGCCCGGCCTGGGAATGAGCAGTTCTTC